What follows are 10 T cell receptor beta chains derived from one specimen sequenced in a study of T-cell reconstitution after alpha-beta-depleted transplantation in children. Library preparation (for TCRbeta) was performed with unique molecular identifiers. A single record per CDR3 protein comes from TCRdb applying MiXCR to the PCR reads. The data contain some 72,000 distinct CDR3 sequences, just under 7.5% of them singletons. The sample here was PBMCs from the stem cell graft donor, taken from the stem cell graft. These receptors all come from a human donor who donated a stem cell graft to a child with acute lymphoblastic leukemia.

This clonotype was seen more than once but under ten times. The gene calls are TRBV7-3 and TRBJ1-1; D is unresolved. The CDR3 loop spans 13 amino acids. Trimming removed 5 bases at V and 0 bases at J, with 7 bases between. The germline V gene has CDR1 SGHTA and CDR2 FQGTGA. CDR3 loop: CASSRTMNTEAFF. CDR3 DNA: TGTGCCAGCAGCCGAACGATGAACACTGAAGCTTTCTTT.

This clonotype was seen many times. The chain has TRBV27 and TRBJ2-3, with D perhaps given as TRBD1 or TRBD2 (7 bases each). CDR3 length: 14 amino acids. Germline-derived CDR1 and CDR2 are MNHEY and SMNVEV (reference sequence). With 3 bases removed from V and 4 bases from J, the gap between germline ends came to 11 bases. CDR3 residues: CASSLGRGPDTQYF. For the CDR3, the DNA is TGTGCCAGCAGTTTGGGGAGGGGGCCAGATACGCAGTATTTT.

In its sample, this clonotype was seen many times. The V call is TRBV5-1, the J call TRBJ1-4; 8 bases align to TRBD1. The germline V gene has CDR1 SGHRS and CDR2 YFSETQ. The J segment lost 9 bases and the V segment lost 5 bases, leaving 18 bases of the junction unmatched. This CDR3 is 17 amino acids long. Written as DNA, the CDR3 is TGCGCCAGCAGTCAGGGGGCCCGTCGCGGGGGATGGAAAAAACTGTTTTTT. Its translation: CASSQGARRGGWKKLFF. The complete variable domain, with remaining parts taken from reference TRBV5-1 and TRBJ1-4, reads KAGVTQTPRYLIKTRGQQVTLSCSPISGHRSVSWYQQTPGQGLQFLFEYFSETQRNKGNFPGRFSGRQFSNSRSEMNVSTLELGDSALYLCASSQGARRGGWKKLFFGSGTQLSVL.

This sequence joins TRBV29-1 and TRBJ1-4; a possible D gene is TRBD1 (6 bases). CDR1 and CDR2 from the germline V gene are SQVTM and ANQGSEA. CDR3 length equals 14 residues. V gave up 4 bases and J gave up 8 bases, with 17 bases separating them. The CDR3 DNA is TGCAGCGTTGGGGGGGCCGGTCCGGGGGAAAAACTGTTTTTT. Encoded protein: CSVGGAGPGEKLFF. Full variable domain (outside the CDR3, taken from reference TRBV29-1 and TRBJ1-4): SAVISQKPSRDICQRGTSLTIQCQVDSQVTMMFWYRQQPGQSLTLIATANQGSEATYESGFVIDKFPISRPNLTFSTLTVSNMSPEDSSIYLCSVGGAGPGEKLFFGSGTQLSVL.

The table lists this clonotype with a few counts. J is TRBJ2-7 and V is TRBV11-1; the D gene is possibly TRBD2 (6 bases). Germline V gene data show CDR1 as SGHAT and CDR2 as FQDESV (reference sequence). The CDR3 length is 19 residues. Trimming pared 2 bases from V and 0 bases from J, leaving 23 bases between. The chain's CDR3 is CASSLIGVGGAINSYEQYF. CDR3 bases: TGTGCCAGCAGCTTAATTGGGGTAGGAGGGGCAATTAACTCCTACGAGCAGTACTTC.

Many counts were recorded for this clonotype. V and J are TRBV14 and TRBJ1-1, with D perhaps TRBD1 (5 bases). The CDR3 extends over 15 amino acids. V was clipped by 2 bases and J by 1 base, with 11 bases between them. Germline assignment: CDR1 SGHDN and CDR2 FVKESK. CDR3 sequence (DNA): TGTGCCAGCAGCCAATCCAGGGAAGGGAACACTGAAGCTTTCTTT. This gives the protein CASSQSREGNTEAFF.

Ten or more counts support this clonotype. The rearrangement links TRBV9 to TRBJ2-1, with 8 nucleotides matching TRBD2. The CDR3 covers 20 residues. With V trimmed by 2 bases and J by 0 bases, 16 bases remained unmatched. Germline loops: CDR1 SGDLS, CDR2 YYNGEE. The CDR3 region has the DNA TGTGCCAGCAGCGTCCCGTCGGGACTAGGCGCGCTGGGCTCCTACAATGAGCAGTTCTTC. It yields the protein CASSVPSGLGALGSYNEQFF.

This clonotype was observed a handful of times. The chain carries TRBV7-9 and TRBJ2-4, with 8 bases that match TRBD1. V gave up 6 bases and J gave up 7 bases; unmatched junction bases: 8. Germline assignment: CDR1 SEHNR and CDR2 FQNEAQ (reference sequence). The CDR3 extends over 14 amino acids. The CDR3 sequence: CASSLGQVRNIQYF. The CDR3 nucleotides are TGTGCCAGCAGTTTGGGACAGGTTCGGAACATTCAGTACTTC.

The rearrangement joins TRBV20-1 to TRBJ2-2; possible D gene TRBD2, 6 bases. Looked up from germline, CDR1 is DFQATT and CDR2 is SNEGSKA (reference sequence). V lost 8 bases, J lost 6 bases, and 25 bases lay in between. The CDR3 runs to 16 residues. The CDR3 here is CSFRGRGTSVPGELFF. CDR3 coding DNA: TGCAGTTTCAGAGGCCGGGGGACGAGCGTCCCCGGGGAGCTGTTTTTT.

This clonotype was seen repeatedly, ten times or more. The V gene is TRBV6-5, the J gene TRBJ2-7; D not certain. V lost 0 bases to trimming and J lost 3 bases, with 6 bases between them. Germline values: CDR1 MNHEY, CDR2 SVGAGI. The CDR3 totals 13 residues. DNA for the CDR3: TGTGCCAGCAGTTACTCGAAGAGCTACGAGCAGTACTTC. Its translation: CASSYSKSYEQYF.